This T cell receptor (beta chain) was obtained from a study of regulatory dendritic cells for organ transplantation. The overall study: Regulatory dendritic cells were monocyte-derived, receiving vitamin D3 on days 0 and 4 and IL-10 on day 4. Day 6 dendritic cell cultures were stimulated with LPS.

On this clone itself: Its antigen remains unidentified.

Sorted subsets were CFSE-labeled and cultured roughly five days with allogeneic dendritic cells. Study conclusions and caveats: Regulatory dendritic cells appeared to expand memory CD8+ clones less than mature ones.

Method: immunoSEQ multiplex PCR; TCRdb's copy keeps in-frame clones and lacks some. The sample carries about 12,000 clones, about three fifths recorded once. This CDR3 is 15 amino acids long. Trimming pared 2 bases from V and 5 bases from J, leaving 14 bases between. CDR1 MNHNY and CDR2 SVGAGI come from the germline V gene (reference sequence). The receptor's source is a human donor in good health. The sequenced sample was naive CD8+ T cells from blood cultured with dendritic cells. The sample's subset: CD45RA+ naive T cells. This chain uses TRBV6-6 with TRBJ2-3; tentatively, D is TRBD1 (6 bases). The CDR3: CASSYVRQGRDTQYF. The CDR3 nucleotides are TGTGCCAGCAGTTACGTAAGGCAGGGGAGAGATACGCAGTATTTT.